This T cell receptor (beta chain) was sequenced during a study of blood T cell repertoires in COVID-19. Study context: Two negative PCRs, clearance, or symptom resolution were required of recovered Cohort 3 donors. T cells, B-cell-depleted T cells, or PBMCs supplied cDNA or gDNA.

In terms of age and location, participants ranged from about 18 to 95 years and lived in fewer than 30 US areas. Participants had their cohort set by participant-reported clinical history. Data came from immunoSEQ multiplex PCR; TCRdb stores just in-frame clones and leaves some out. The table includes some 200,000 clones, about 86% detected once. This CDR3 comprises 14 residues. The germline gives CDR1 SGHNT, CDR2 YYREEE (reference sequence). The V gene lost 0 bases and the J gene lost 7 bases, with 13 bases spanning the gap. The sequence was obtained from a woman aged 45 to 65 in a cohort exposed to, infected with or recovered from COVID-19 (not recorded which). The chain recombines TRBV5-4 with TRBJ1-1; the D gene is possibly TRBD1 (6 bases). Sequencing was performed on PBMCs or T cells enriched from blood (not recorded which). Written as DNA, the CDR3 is TGTGCCAGCAGCTTGGCCAGCGGGGGCGGTGAAGCTTTCTTT. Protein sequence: CASSLASGGGEAFF.